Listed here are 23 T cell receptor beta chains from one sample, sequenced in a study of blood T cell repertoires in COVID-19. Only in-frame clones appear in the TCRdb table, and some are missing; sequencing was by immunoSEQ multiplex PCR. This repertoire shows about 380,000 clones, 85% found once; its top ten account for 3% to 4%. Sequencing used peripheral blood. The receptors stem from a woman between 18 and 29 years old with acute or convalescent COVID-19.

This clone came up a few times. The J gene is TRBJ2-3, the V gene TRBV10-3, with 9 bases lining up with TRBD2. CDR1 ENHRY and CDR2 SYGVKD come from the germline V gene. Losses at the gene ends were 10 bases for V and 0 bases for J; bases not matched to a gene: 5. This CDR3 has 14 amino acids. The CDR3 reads CATSSGTSTDTQYF. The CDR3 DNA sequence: TGTGCCACCTCTAGCGGGACCAGCACAGATACGCAGTATTTT.

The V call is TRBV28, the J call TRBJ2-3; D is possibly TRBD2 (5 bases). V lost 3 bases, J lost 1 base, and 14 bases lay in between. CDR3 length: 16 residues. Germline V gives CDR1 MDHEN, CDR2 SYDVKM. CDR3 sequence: CASSFPSVGGTDTQYF. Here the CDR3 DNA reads TGTGCCAGCAGTTTCCCCAGCGTCGGGGGCACAGATACGCAGTATTTT.

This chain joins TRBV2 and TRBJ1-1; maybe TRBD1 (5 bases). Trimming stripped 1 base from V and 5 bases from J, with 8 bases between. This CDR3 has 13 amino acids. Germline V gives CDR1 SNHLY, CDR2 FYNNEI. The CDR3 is CASSEGQRTEAFF. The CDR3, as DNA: TGTGCCAGCAGTGAAGGACAGCGAACTGAAGCTTTCTTT.

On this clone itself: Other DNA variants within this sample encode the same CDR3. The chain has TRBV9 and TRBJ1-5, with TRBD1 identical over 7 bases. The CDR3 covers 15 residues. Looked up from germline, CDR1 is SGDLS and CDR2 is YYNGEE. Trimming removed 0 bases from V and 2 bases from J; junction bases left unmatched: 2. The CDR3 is CASSVAGGGNQPQHF. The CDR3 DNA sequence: TGTGCCAGCAGCGTAGCAGGGGGAGGCAATCAGCCCCAGCATTTT.

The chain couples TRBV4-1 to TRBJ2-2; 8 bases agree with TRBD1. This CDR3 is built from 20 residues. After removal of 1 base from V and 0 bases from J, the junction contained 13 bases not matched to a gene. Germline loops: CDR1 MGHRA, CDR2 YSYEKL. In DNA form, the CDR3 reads TGCGCCAGCAGCCAAGCACGAGGGGACAGGTCCGTCGCGAACACCGGGGAGCTGTTTTTT. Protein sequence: CASSQARGDRSVANTGELFF.

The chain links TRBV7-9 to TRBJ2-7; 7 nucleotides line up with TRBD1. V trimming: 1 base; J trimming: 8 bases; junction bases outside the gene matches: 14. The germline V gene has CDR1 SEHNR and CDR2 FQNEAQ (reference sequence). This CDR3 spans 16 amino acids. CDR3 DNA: TGTGCCAGCAGCTTAGGTCCCCTTTACAGGGGAAGGAAGCAGTACTTC. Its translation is CASSLGPLYRGRKQYF.

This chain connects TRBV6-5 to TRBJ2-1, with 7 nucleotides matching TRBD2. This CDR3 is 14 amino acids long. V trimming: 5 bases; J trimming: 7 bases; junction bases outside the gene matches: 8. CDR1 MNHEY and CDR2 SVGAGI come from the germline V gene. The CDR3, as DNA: TGTGCCAGCAGTCCCCGGTGGGGGGGTAATGAGCAGTTCTTC. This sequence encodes CASSPRWGGNEQFF.

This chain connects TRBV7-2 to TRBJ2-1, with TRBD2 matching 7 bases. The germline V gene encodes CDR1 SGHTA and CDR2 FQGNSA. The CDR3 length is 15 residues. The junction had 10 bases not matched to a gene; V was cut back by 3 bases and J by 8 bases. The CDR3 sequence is CASSFWGREADEQFF. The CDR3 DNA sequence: TGTGCCAGCAGCTTCTGGGGTCGGGAGGCGGATGAGCAGTTCTTC.

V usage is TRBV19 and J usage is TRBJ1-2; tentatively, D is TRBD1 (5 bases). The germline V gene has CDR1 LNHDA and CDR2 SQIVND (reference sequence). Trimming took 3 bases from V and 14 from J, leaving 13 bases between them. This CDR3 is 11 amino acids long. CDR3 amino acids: CASSIGREETF. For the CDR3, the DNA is TGTGCCAGTAGTATTGGCAGGGAGGAAACCTTC.

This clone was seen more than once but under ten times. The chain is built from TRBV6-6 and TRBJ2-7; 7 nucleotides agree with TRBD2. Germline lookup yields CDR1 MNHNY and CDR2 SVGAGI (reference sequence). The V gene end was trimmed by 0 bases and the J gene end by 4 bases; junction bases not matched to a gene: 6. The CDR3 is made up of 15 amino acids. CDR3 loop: CASSYSGEGRYEQYF. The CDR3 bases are TGTGCCAGCAGTTACTCGGGGGAGGGAAGGTACGAGCAGTACTTC.

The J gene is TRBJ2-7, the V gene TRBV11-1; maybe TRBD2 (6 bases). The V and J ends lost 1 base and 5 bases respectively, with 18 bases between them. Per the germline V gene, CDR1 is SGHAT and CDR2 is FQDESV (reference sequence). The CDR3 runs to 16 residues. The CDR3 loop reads CASSLDAAPGGNEQYF. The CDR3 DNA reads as TGTGCCAGCAGCTTAGATGCAGCCCCCGGGGGTAACGAGCAGTACTTC.

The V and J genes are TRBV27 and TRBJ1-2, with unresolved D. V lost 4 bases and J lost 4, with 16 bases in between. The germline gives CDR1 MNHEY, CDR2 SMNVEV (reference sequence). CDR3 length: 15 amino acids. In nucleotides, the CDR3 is TGTGCCAGCAGTTCCTCCGGGGTTTGGGGCTATGGCTACACCTTC. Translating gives CASSSSGVWGYGYTF.

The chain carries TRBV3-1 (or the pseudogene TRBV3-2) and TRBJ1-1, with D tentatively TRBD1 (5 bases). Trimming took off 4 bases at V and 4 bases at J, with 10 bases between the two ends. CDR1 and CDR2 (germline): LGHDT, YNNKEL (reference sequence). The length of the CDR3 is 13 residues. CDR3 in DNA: TGTGCCAGCAGCCCCCTTCAGGGCACTGAAGCTTTCTTT. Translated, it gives CASSPLQGTEAFF.

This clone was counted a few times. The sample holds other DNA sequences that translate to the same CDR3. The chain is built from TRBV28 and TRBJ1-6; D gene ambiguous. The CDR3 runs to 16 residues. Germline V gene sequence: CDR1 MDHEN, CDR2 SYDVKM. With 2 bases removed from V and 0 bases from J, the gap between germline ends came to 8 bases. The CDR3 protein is CASSLNRGSYNSPLHF. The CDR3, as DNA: TGTGCCAGCAGTTTAAATCGGGGCTCCTATAATTCACCCCTCCACTTT.

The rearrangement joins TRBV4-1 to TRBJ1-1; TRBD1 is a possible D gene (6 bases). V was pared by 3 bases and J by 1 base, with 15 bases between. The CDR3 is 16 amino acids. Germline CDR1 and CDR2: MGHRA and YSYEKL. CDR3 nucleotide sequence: TGCGCCAGCAGCCAGAAAGGGCAGACAGGGAACACTGAAGCTTTCTTT. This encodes CASSQKGQTGNTEAFF.

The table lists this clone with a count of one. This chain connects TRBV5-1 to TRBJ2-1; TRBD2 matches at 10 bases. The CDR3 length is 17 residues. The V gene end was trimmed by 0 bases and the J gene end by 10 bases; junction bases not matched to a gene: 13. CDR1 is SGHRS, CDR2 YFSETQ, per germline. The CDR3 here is CASSLAVVSGGAKEQFF. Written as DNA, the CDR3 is TGCGCCAGCAGCTTGGCCGTAGTGAGCGGGGGGGCCAAGGAGCAGTTCTTC.

Written as DNA, the CDR3 is TGTGCCAGCAGTTTAAGCGCGGGGAAGGGAGGGGAGACCCAGTACTTC. Translation gives CASSLSAGKGGETQYF. The J gene is TRBJ2-5, the V gene TRBV27; 7 positions match TRBD2. Trimming removed 2 bases from V and 5 bases from J; junction bases left unmatched: 11. CDR1 and CDR2 from the germline V gene are MNHEY and SMNVEV (reference sequence). There are 16 residues in the CDR3.

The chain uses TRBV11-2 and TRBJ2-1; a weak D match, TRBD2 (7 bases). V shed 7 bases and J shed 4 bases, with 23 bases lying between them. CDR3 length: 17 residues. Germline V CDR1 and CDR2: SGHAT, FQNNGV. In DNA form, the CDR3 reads TGTGCCAGCACCATACGGACACTGGGGGGGGCTTACAATGAGCAGTTCTTC. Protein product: CASTIRTLGGAYNEQFF. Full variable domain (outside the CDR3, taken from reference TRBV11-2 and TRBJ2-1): EAGVAQSPRYKIIEKRQSVAFWCNPISGHATLYWYQQILGQGPKLLIQFQNNGVVDDSQLPKDRFSAERLKGVDSTLKIQPAKLEDSAVYLCASTIRTLGGAYNEQFFGPGTRLTVL.

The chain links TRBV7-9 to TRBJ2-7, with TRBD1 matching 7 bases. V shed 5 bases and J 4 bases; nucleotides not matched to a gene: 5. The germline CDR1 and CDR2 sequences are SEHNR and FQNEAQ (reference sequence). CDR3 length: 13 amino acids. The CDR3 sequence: CASSRQGRYEQYF. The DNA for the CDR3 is TGTGCCAGCAGCCGACAGGGTAGATACGAGCAGTACTTC.

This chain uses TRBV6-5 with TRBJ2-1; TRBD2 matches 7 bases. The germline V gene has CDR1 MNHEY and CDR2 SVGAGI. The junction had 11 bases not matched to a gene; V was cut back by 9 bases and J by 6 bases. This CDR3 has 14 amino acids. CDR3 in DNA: TGTGCCAGTAGACGGGGCGGGAGTATCAATGAGCAGTTCTTC. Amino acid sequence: CASRRGGSINEQFF.

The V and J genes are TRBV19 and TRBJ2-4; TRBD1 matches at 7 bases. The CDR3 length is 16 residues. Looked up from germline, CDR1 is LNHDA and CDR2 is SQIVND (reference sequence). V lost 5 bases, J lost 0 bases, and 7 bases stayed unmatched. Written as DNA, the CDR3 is TGTGCCAGTAGTCCCCGGGACAGATTAGCCAAAAACATTCAGTACTTC. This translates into CASSPRDRLAKNIQYF.

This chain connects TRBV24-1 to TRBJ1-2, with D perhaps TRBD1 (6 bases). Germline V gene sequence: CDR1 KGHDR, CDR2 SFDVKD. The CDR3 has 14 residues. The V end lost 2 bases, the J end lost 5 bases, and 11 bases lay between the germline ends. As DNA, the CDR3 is TGTGCCACCAGTGATTCAGGACAGCCTTATGGCTACACCTTC. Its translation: CATSDSGQPYGYTF.

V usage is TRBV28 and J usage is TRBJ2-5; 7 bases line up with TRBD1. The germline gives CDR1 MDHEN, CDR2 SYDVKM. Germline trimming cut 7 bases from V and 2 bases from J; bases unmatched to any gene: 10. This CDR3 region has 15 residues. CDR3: CASKVPGQPQETQYF. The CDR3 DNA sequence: TGTGCCAGCAAGGTTCCGGGACAGCCACAAGAGACCCAGTACTTC.